This TCR beta chain was recorded in a study of blood T cell repertoires in COVID-19. Turning to the study itself: The United States, Italy and Spain provided the acute and convalescent COVID-19 samples. Sources were T cells, B-cell-depleted T cells, or PBMCs; the material itself was cDNA or gDNA.

Germline V lookup: CDR1 MGHRA, CDR2 YSYEKL. V was cut by 6 bases and J by 4 bases, with 10 bases left in between. The CDR3 extends over 14 amino acids. How the authors handled the data: Cell counts per sample came from amplifying reference gene primers. The assay was immunoSEQ multiplex PCR, and TCRdb's table has in-frame clones only and misses some. Clonal size and the V and J genes are those of that table, whereas D and trimming came from the DNA. The table includes over 200,000 clones, 89% detected once. This chain links TRBV4-1 with TRBJ2-6, with a weak D call TRBD1 (5 bases). Sample: peripheral blood. This receptor was obtained from a middle-aged woman with acute or convalescent COVID-19. In DNA form, the CDR3 reads TGCGCCAGCAGACAGGTTACCGGGGCCAACGTCCTGACTTTC. It yields the protein CASRQVTGANVLTF.